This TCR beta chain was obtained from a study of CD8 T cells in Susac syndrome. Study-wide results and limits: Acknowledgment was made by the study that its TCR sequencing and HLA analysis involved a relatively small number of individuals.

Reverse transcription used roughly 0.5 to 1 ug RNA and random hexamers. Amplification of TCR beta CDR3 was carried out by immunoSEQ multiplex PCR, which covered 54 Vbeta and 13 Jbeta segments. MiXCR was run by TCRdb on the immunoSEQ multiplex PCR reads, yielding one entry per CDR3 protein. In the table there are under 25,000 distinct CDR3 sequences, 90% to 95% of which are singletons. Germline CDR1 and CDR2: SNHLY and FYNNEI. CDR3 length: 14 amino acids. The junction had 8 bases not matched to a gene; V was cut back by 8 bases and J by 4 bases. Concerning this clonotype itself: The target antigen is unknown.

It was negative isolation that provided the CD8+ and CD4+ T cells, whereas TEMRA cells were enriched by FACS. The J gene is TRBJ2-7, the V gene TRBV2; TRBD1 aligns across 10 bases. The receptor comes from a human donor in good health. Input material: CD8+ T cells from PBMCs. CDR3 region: CASLPGDRGYEQYF. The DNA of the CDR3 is TGTGCCAGCTTACCGGGGGACAGGGGATACGAGCAGTACTTC.